Below, one T cell receptor (beta chain) is given with its context. No antigen is known for it. No quality values exist for individual bases; no much larger clone is one base distant. The record originates from a study of control samples from healthy donors and cancer patients (TCRdb year 2020). The germline ends are 9 bases apart after V is trimmed by 1 base and J by 8 bases. Spanning cysteine to phenylalanine, the CDR3 consists of 12 amino acids. Just the 36-base CDR3 DNA is kept, in frame starting at base 1. Based on the germline V gene, the CDR1 and CDR2 sequences are SGHRS and YFSETQ. Receptor libraries were prepared by the immunoSEQ multiplex PCR assay. The immuneACCESS repertoire file appears here via TCRdb, limited to in-frame rearrangements. These files lack a portion of the clones; in checked studies, under half of the deficit traces to unresolved V genes, and the cause of the others is not known. Within this sample are 25,000 to 35,000 clones, with roughly 85% of them counted one time only. Under 25% of the sample rests with the top ten.

Source material: PBMCs. This clonotype was obtained from a man between 60 and 75 years old with head and neck cancer. Recombination connected TRBV5-1 to TRBJ1-2; TRBD1 is a possible D gene, resting on 5 matching bases. The CDR3 protein is CASSLPGSGYTF. The DNA sequence is TGCGCCAGCAGCTTGCCAGGGTCCGGCTACACCTTC.